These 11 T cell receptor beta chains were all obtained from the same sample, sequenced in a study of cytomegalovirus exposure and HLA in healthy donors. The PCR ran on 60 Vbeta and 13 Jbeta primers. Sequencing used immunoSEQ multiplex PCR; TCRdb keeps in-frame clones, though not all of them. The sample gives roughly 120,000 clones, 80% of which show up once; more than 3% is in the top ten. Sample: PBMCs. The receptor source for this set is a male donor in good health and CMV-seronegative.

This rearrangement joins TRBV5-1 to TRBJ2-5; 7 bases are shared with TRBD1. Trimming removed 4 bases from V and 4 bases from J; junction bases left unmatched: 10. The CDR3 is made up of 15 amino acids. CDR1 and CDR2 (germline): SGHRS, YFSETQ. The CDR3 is CASSKNSGGRETQYF. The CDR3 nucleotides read TGCGCCAGCAGCAAAAACTCAGGGGGTCGAGAGACCCAGTACTTC.

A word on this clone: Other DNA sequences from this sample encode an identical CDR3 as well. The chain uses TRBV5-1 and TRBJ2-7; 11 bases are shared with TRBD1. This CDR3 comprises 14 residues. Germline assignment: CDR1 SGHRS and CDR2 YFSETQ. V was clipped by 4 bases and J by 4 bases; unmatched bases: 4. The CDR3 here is CASSPGQGAYEQYF. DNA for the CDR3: TGCGCCAGCAGCCCCGGACAGGGGGCATACGAGCAGTACTTC.

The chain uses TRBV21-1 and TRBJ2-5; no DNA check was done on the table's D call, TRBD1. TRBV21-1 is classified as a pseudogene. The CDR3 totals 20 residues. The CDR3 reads CASSNGEKGEDRVDQETQYF. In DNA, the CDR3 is TGTGCCAGCAGCAACGGAGAGAAGGGGGAGGACAGGGTTGACCAAGAGACCCAGTACTTC.

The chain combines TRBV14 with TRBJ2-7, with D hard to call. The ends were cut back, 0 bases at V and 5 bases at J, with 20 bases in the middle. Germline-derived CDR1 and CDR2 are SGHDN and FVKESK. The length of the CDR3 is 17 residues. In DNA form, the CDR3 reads TGTGCCAGCAGCCAAGAACCGACCCCACAGCCCCCTCACGAGCAGTACTTC. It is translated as CASSQEPTPQPPHEQYF.

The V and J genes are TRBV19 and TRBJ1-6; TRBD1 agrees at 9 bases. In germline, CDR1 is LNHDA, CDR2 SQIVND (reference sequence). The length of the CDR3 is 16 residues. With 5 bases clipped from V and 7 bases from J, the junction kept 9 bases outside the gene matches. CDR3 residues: CASSFIRDRENSPLHF. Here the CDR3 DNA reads TGTGCCAGTAGTTTTATCCGGGACAGGGAGAATTCACCCCTCCACTTT.

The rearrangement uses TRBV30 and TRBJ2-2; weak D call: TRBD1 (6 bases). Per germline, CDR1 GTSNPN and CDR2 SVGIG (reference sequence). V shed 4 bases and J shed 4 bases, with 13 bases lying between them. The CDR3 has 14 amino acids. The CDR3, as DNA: TGTGCCTGGATAGGAGGCAGGGGCACCGGGGAGCTGTTTTTT. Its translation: CAWIGGRGTGELFF.

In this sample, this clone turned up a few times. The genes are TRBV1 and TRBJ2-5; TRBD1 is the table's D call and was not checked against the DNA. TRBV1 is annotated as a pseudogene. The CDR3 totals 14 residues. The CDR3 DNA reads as TGCACCAGCAGCCAACAGGGGGCTACGGAGACCCAGTACTTC. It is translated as CTSSQQGATETQYF.

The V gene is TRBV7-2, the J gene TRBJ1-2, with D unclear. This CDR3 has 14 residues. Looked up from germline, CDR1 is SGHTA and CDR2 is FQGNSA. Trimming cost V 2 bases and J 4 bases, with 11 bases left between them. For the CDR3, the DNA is TGTGCCAGCAGCTTATCATGGCGGAGCTATGGCTACACCTTC. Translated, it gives CASSLSWRSYGYTF.

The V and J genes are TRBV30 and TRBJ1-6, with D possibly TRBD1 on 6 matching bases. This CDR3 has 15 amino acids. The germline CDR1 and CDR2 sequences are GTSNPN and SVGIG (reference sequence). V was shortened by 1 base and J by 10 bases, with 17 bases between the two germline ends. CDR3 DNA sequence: TGTGCCTGGAGTGGCCGGGGGGGCGGGACGTCACCCCTCCACTTT. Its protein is CAWSGRGGGTSPLHF.

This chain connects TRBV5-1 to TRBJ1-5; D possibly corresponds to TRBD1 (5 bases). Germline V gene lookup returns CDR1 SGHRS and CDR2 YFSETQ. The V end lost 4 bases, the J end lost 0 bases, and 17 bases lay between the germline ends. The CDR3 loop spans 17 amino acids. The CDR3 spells CASSPGETGYSNQPQHF. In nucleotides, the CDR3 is TGCGCCAGCAGCCCGGGTGAAACAGGTTATAGCAATCAGCCCCAGCATTTT.

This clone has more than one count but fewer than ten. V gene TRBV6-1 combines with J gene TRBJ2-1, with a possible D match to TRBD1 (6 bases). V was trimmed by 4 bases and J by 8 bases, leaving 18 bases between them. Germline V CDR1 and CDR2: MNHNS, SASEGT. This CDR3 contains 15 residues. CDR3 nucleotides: TGTGCCAGCAGTGGTGCCAGGGGTTTGGTCGATGAGCAGTTCTTC. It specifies CASSGARGLVDEQFF.